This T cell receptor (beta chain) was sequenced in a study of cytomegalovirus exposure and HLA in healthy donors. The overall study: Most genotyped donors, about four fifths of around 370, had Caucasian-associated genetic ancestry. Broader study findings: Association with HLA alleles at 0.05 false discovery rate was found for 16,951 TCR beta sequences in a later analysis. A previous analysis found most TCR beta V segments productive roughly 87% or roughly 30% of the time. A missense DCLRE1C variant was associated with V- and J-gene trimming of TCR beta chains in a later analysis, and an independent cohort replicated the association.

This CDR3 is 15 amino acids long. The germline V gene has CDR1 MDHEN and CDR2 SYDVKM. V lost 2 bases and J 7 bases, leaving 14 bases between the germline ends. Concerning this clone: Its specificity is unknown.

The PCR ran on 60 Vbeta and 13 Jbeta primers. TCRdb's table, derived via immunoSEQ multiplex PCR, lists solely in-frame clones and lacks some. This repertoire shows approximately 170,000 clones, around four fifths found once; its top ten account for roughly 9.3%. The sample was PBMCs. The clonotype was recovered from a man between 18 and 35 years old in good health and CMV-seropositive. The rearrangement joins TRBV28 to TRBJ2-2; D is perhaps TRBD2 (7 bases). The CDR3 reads CASSLIPGEGGELFF. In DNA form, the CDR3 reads TGTGCCAGCAGTTTAATCCCAGGGGAGGGCGGGGAGCTGTTTTTT. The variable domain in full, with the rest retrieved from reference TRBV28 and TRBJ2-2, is DVKVTQSSRYLVKRTGEKVFLECVQDMDHENMFWYRQDPGLGLRLIYFSYDVKMKEKGDIPEGYSVSREKKERFSLILESASTNQTSMYLCASSLIPGEGGELFFGEGSRLTVL.